The 25 T cell receptor beta chains listed next were all sequenced from one sample in a study of cytomegalovirus exposure and HLA in healthy donors. The PCR contained 60 Vbeta and 13 Jbeta primers. Clones were read by immunoSEQ multiplex PCR, and TCRdb kept only the in-frame ones, dropping some. The sample includes about 180,000 clones, 55% to 75% of them seen just once. The sequenced sample was PBMCs. Receptor source: a human donor in good health.

V and J are TRBV6-1 and TRBJ2-3; D perhaps matches TRBD1 (5 bases). The germline V gene encodes CDR1 MNHNS and CDR2 SASEGT. The V gene lost 3 bases and the J gene lost 0 bases, with 10 bases spanning the gap. The CDR3 covers 15 residues. As DNA, the CDR3 is TGTGCCAGCAGTGAGTCAGGGTCTAGCACAGATACGCAGTATTTT. This translates into CASSESGSSTDTQYF.

This clone was seen a handful of times. This sequence joins TRBV9 and TRBJ2-6; 7 bases fit TRBD1. Germline trimming cut 4 bases from V and 5 bases from J; bases unmatched to any gene: 6. CDR3 length equals 15 residues. CDR1 is SGDLS and CDR2 is YYNGEE in the germline V gene. In DNA form, the CDR3 reads TGTGCCAGCAGCCCTACAGGGGTACGGGCCAACGTCCTGACTTTC. Residues: CASSPTGVRANVLTF. The full variable domain, in which reference TRBV9 and TRBJ2-6 provide the parts outside the CDR3, is DSGVTQTPKHLITATGQRVTLRCSPRSGDLSVYWYQQSLDQGLQFLIQYYNGEERAKGNILERFSAQQFPDLHSELNLSSLELGDSALYFCASSPTGVRANVLTFGAGSRLTVL.

The sample holds a few counts of this clone. The rearrangement uses TRBV5-1 and TRBJ2-7; TRBD1 agrees at 7 bases. CDR1 and CDR2 (germline): SGHRS, YFSETQ. After removal of 4 bases from V and 7 bases from J, the junction contained 17 bases not matched to a gene. This CDR3 contains 16 residues. The CDR3 protein is CASSPRDSGTPTEQYF. DNA for the CDR3: TGCGCCAGCAGCCCCCGGGACAGCGGTACCCCTACGGAGCAGTACTTC.

The J gene is TRBJ2-1, the V gene TRBV7-3; 12 bases map to TRBD2. Losses at the gene ends were 4 bases for V and 1 base for J; bases not matched to a gene: 2. The germline CDR1 and CDR2 sequences are SGHTA and FQGTGA. This CDR3 has 16 amino acids. The CDR3 loop reads CASSSTSGGSYNEQFF. The CDR3, as DNA: TGTGCCAGCAGCTCAACTAGCGGGGGGTCCTACAATGAGCAGTTCTTC.

V gene TRBV5-1 combines with J gene TRBJ1-6; the D gene is possibly TRBD1 (6 bases). This CDR3 contains 15 residues. Between the trimmed V and J ends, which lost 1 base and 10 bases, there was a span of 15 bases. Germline V gives CDR1 SGHRS, CDR2 YFSETQ. The CDR3 bases are TGCGCCAGCAGCTTGCAACAGGGTACTCGATCACCCCTCCACTTT. This encodes CASSLQQGTRSPLHF.

This clone showed up just once. The chain recombines TRBV30 with TRBJ1-1; a weak D match, TRBD1 (6 bases). Germline assignment: CDR1 GTSNPN and CDR2 SVGIG (reference sequence). The V gene lost 0 bases and the J gene lost 4 bases, with 12 bases spanning the gap. This CDR3 region has 14 residues. CDR3 amino acids: CAWSVQGLLTEAFF. CDR3 nucleotide sequence: TGTGCCTGGAGTGTACAGGGTTTACTCACTGAAGCTTTCTTT.

The chain links TRBV5-1 to TRBJ2-3; D might be TRBD2 (6 bases). The CDR3 sequence is 12 residues long. Trimming took 3 bases from V and 6 from J, leaving 8 bases between them. Germline CDR1 SGHRS, CDR2 YFSETQ. In DNA form, the CDR3 reads TGCGCCAGCAGCTACCTAGCGGATACGCAGTATTTT. It specifies CASSYLADTQYF.

The J gene is TRBJ1-1, the V gene TRBV5-1, with 7 bases matching TRBD1. Germline CDR1 is SGHRS and CDR2 is YFSETQ. This CDR3 region has 14 residues. The ends lost 1 base at V and 10 bases at J; junction bases unmatched: 10. This chain's CDR3 is CASSLSGTEEAAFF. As DNA, the CDR3 is TGCGCCAGCAGCTTGTCCGGGACAGAAGAGGCAGCTTTCTTT.

This clone was observed a handful of times. The chain links TRBV7-8 to TRBJ2-7; TRBD2 matches 9 bases. The CDR3 runs 15 residues. Germline CDR1 reads SGHVS; CDR2 reads FQNEAQ. Unmatched junction bases numbered 0, after V lost 0 bases and J lost 0 bases. The CDR3 nucleotides read TGTGCCAGCAGCTTAGCTAGCGGGGGCTCCTACGAGCAGTACTTC. As protein: CASSLASGGSYEQYF.

V gene TRBV7-9 combines with J gene TRBJ2-7; D perhaps matches TRBD2 (5 bases). The CDR3 covers 16 residues. V was trimmed by 2 bases and J by 0 bases, leaving 14 bases between them. Germline V gives CDR1 SEHNR, CDR2 FQNEAQ (reference sequence). The CDR3 here is CASSLSSGEPSYEQYF. DNA of the CDR3: TGTGCCAGCAGCTTATCGAGTGGGGAGCCCTCCTACGAGCAGTACTTC.

V and J are TRBV10-3 and TRBJ1-1; TRBD1 matches 7 bases. Germline values: CDR1 ENHRY, CDR2 SYGVKD. V lost 6 bases and J lost 3; bases outside the gene matches: 7. The CDR3 runs to 14 residues. The chain's CDR3 is CAIRWTGEDTEAFF. DNA of the CDR3: TGTGCCATCAGATGGACAGGAGAAGACACTGAAGCTTTCTTT.

The chain links TRBV6-1 to TRBJ2-3; D is unclear. From germline, CDR1 is MNHNS and CDR2 SASEGT. The CDR3 contains 15 residues. Trimming removed 4 bases at V and 2 bases at J, with 13 bases between. CDR3 amino acids: CASSVDSLHTDTQYF. CDR3 in DNA: TGTGCCAGCAGTGTAGACTCCCTACACACAGATACGCAGTATTTT.

This clone has a single count. J is TRBJ2-6 and V is TRBV5-1; D ambiguous. The V and J ends lost 4 bases and 0 bases respectively, with 8 bases between them. The germline gives CDR1 SGHRS, CDR2 YFSETQ. This CDR3 spans 15 amino acids. CDR3 bases: TGCGCCAGCAGCCCACAGACCTCTGGGGCCAACGTCCTGACTTTC. Its translation: CASSPQTSGANVLTF.

The CDR3 is CASSQGPPWGQTLQETQYF. The CDR3 DNA sequence: TGCGCCAGCAGCCAAGGTCCCCCCTGGGGACAGACCCTTCAAGAGACCCAGTACTTC. The rearrangement uses TRBV4-1 and TRBJ2-5; the match to TRBD1 covers 7 bases. Germline values: CDR1 MGHRA, CDR2 YSYEKL. This CDR3 has 19 amino acids. V trimming: 1 base; J trimming: 2 bases; junction bases outside the gene matches: 16.

The chain couples TRBV9 to TRBJ2-1, with 8 bases lining up with TRBD1. The germline gives CDR1 SGDLS, CDR2 YYNGEE. The trim removed 4 bases at V and 5 bases at J, leaving 8 bases unmatched. CDR3 length: 15 amino acids. The CDR3 sequence is CASSPKGQADNEQFF. CDR3 in DNA: TGTGCCAGCAGCCCGAAGGGACAGGCAGACAATGAGCAGTTCTTC.

V is TRBV7-3 and J is TRBJ2-3; TRBD2 agrees at 8 bases. The CDR3 length is 15 residues. CDR1 and CDR2 (germline): SGHTA, FQGTGA. V was clipped by 5 bases and J by 2 bases; unmatched bases: 6. CDR3 DNA sequence: TGTGCCAGCAGCCCAAGCGGGGGCGCCACAGATACGCAGTATTTT. It encodes CASSPSGGATDTQYF. The full variable domain, in which reference TRBV7-3 and TRBJ2-3 provide the parts outside the CDR3, is GAGVSQTPSNKVTEKGKYVELRCDPISGHTALYWYRQSLGQGPEFLIYFQGTGAADDSGLPNDRFFAVRPEGSVSTLKIQRTERGDSAVYLCASSPSGGATDTQYFGPGTRLTVL.

V usage is TRBV20-1 and J usage is TRBJ1-1; D ambiguous. This CDR3 region has 11 residues. The ends were cut back, 6 bases at V and 6 bases at J, with 11 bases in the middle. Germline V gives CDR1 DFQATT, CDR2 SNEGSKA (reference sequence). Here the CDR3 DNA reads TGCAGTGCCCGGCGGGCAGCTGAAGCTTTCTTT. Translation: CSARRAAEAFF.

V is TRBV7-2 and J is TRBJ2-3; 14 bases are shared with TRBD2. The CDR3 length is 16 residues. CDR1 is SGHTA, CDR2 FQGNSA, per germline. The J segment lost 5 bases and the V segment lost 4 bases, leaving 5 bases of the junction unmatched. The chain's CDR3 is CASSSTGTSGGDTQYF. The DNA for the CDR3 is TGTGCCAGCAGCTCCACCGGGACTAGCGGGGGAGATACGCAGTATTTT.

This rearrangement joins TRBV18 to TRBJ2-7; 9 bases agree with TRBD1. The CDR3 extends over 14 amino acids. Germline V gene lookup returns CDR1 KGHSH and CDR2 LQKENI. The trim removed 3 bases at V and 4 bases at J, leaving 4 bases unmatched. CDR3 in DNA: TGTGCCAGCTCACCGGGACAGGGCGATTACGAGCAGTACTTC. It yields the protein CASSPGQGDYEQYF.

The chain couples TRBV7-2 to TRBJ2-3, with 9 bases that match TRBD2. The CDR3 sequence is 17 residues long. Looked up from germline, CDR1 is SGHTA and CDR2 is FQGNSA. The junction had 7 bases not matched to a gene; V was cut back by 0 bases and J by 3 bases. CDR3 residues: CASSLALTSGTTDTQYF. The CDR3 DNA sequence: TGTGCCAGCAGCTTAGCCCTGACTAGCGGCACTACAGATACGCAGTATTTT.

This clone was recorded at least ten times. The chain couples TRBV6-4 to TRBJ1-5; D perhaps matches TRBD1 (5 bases). This CDR3 spans 15 amino acids. The V end lost 7 bases, the J end lost 0 bases, and 13 bases lay between the germline ends. Germline V lookup: CDR1 MRHNA, CDR2 SNTAGT. The CDR3 DNA sequence: TGTGCCAGCATTGGCAGGGAATATAGCAATCAGCCCCAGCATTTT. This gives the protein CASIGREYSNQPQHF.

The rearrangement joins TRBV6-5 to TRBJ1-3; 9 nucleotides agree with TRBD1. Germline values: CDR1 MNHEY, CDR2 SVGAGI. CDR3 length: 14 amino acids. V lost 5 bases to trimming and J lost 3 bases; unmatched junction nucleotides: 2. CDR3 sequence: CASSRTGVGNTIYF. The CDR3 bases are TGTGCCAGCAGTCGGACAGGGGTTGGAAACACCATATATTTT.

The chain joins TRBV7-2 to TRBJ2-3; 12 positions match TRBD2. V shed 0 bases, J shed 10 bases, and the junction held 11 bases outside the gene matches. CDR3 length: 17 amino acids. CDR1 and CDR2 from the germline V gene are SGHTA and FQGNSA. In nucleotides, the CDR3 is TGTGCCAGCAGCTTAGCGGGGTCTAGCGGGGGGGCTCTCGCGCAGTATTTT. Translated: CASSLAGSSGGALAQYF. Filled out from reference TRBV7-2 and TRBJ2-3, the complete variable domain reads GAGVSQSPSNKVTEKGKDVELRCDPISGHTALYWYRQSLGQGLEFLIYFQGNSAPDKSGLPSDRFSAERTGGSVSTLTIQRTQQEDSAVYLCASSLAGSSGGALAQYFGPGTRLTVL.

This sequence joins TRBV5-8 and TRBJ2-7, with 12 bases that match TRBD2. Germline-derived CDR1 and CDR2 are SGHTS and YDEGEE. Unmatched junction bases numbered 5, after V lost 1 base and J lost 0 bases. The CDR3 is 17 residues long. Here the CDR3 DNA reads TGTGCCAGCAGCTTGTTCACTAGCGGGGGGAGCTCCTACGAGCAGTACTTC. Protein product: CASSLFTSGGSSYEQYF. The full variable domain, completed using reference TRBV5-8 and TRBJ2-7, is EAGVTQSPTHLIKTRGQQATLRCSPISGHTSVYWYQQALGLGLQFLLWYDEGEERNRGNFPPRFSGRQFPNYSSELNVNALELEDSALYLCASSLFTSGGSSYEQYFGPGTRLTVT.

CDR3 sequence: CATSRTGTRSETQYF. The CDR3 bases are TGTGCCACCAGCAGAACCGGGACTAGAAGTGAGACCCAGTACTTC. This sequence joins TRBV15 and TRBJ2-5, with 8 bases aligning to TRBD2. V trimming: 2 bases; J trimming: 5 bases; junction bases outside the gene matches: 7. This CDR3 contains 15 residues. Germline CDR1 is LNHNV and CDR2 is YYDKDF (reference sequence).